Described below is a single T cell receptor beta chain sequence and its context. There are many counts of this clonotype. It has no known antigen specificity. Base qualities are not recorded, but no much larger clone differs from it by a single base. The TCR beta CDR3 regions were amplified from RNA transcripts. The first round of RT-PCR for the TCR CDR3 was performed with the HTBI primer set and the Qiagen OneStep RT-PCR kit. A second multiplex PCR round built the libraries, followed by size selection and purification. The libraries were sequenced on an Illumina HiSeq2000 using paired-end 100 bp reads. Per the original workflow: SOAPnuke was used to process the raw data, throwing out any read that contained adapters or uncalled bases, had a mean Phred below 15, or lacked an exact constant-primer or identifier match. High-quality paired reads were merged using COPE v1.2.5, and each unique nucleotide sequence was defined as a clonotype. MiTCR v1.1 was used to align clonotypes to the IMGT TRBV, TRBD and TRBJ reference segments. The analysis was restricted to V-J combinations with a frequency above 0.0001, which together covered over 99% of the repertoires. The TCS score was defined as F50 (clonal expansion) divided by E x V (chaos), with BLOSUM62-based TCRdist calculated between CDR3 peptides within each V-J. Welch's t-statistics and random forest reduced just over 500 V-J features to under 15, which were used in a naive Bayes classifier (R e1071). TCRdb trimmed the raw reads at Q25, called clones with MiXCR and kept productive beta chains. Entries that share a CDR3 protein sequence are merged under the most common genes and DNA. V and J calls and clone size were set by TCRdb, not the authors. This sample holds roughly 530,000 distinct CDR3 sequences; roughly 15% were observed only once. About 16% of the sample belongs to the ten largest clones.

Ophthalmopathy patients had moderately to severely active disease, with a Clinical Activity Score of 3 or more, a NOSPECS grade of 4 or more, and a disease duration of less than 3 months. The study excluded patients with uncontrolled infections, other autoimmune diseases, pregnancy or lactation. Diagnoses were based on clinical symptoms, serum thyroxine and TRAb, thyroid ultrasound and orbital computed tomography. PBMCs were isolated from more than 8 ml of fresh peripheral blood by Ficoll-Paque density gradient centrifugation. Total RNA was extracted with Trizol reagent, and quality was checked on an Agilent 2100 Bioanalyzer. The CDR3 numbers 13 residues from cysteine through phenylalanine. Just CDR3 DNA is preserved here, 39 bases in frame from base 1. Trimming removed 8 bases from V and 0 bases from J, leaving 10 bases between the germline ends. CDR1 and CDR2 were assigned from the germline V gene as SGHRS and YFSETQ.

The sample originates from a study of T cells in Graves' hyperthyroidism and ophthalmopathy (dated by TCRdb to the late 2010s). For context, the study as a whole: Peripheral blood samples were taken at initial diagnosis, before any treatment was given. Following sampling, methimazole starting at 30 mg daily was given to hyperthyroidism patients, and high-dose intravenous methylprednisolone was given to ophthalmopathy patients. The 100 discovery patients were divided at random into training and test sets in a 7:3 ratio. In about 6 Graves' hyperthyroidism patients, the study also compared T-cell repertoires from thyroid tissue with T-cell repertoires from blood. To identify TCR V-J signatures that set the groups apart, the researchers used a discovery cohort of about a hundred patients, made up of 40 to 45 with Graves' ophthalmopathy and about 60 with stable Graves' hyperthyroidism. Prospective prediction of ophthalmopathy was tested in an independent validation cohort consisting of 18 hyperthyroidism patients and some 16 patients who later progressed to ophthalmopathy. According to the paper, TCR Vbeta CDR3 sequencing was carried out on over 130 peripheral blood samples, which came from fewer than 50 ophthalmopathy, around 74 hyperthyroidism and about 17 progressor patients.

What the research found in general, with its limitations: During validation, the model predicted progression to ophthalmopathy a median of about 6.5 months ahead of onset, with 60% to 71% sensitivity and 72.22% specificity. In cross-validation, a model built on a 13 V-J signature told ophthalmopathy apart from stable hyperthyroidism with approximately 90% sensitivity and about 81% specificity, and in testing the same model reached 80%/75%. No statistical method was used to fix the sample size in advance, and group allocation was not hidden from the investigators. Most expanded thyroid clonotypes (frequency above 0.001) were also detected in blood, suggesting blood repertoires may reflect thyroid immune responses.

This receptor was taken from a woman between 18 and 29 years old with Graves' ophthalmopathy. The rearrangement combines TRBV5-1 with TRBJ2-3; too little of a D gene remains to name it. Material: blood. The sequence in DNA is TGCGCCAGTGCCCGGCGGAGCACAGATACGCAGTATTTT. Its protein is CASARRSTDTQYF.